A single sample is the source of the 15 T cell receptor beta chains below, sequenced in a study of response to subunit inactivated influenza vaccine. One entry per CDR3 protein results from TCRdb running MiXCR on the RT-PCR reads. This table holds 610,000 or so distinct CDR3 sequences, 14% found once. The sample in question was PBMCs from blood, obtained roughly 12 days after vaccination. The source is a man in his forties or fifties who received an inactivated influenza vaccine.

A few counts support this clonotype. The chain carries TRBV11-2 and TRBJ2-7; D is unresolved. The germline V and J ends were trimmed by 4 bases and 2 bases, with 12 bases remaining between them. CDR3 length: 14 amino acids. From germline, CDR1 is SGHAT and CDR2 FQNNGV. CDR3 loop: CASSSPLEPYEQYF. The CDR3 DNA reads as TGTGCCAGCAGCTCCCCACTGGAACCCTACGAGCAGTACTTC.

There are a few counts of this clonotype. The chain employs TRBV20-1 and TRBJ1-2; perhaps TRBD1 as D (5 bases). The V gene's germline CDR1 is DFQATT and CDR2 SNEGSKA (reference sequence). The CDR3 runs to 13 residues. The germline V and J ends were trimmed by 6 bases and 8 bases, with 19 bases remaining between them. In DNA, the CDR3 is TGCAGTGCCCTGGGACGGCCTGAGGAAGGCTACACCTTC. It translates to CSALGRPEEGYTF.

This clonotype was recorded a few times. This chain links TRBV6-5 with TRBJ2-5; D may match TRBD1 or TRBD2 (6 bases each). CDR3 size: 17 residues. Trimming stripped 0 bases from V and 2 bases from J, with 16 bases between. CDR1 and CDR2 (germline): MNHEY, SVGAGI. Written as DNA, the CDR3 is TGTGCCAGCAGTTACTCGGCGGGGACACCCTTACAAGAGACCCAGTACTTC. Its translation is CASSYSAGTPLQETQYF.

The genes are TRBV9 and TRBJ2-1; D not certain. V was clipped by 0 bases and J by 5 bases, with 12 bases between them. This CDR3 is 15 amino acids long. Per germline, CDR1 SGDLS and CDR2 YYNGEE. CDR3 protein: CASSVAGSRDNEQFF. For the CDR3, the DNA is TGTGCCAGCAGCGTAGCAGGAAGCCGGGACAATGAGCAGTTCTTC.

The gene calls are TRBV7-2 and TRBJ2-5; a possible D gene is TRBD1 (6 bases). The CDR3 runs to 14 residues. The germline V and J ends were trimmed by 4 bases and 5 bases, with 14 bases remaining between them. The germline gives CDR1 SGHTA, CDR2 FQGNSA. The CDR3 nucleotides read TGTGCCAGCAGCTCCTTGACAGGCTGGGAGACCCAGTACTTC. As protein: CASSSLTGWETQYF.

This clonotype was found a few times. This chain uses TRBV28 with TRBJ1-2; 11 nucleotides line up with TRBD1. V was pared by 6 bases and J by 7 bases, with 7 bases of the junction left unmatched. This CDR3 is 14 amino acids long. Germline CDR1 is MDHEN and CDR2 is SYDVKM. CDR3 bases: TGTGCCAGCAGCACCGGACAGGGGGCCTTTGGCTACACCTTC. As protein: CASSTGQGAFGYTF.

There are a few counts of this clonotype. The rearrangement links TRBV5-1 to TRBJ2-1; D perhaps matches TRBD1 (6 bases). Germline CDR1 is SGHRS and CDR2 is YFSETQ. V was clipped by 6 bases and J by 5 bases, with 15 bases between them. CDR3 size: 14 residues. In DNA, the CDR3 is TGCGCCAGCAAGACAGGTTCAATGCACAATGAGCAGTTCTTC. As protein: CASKTGSMHNEQFF.

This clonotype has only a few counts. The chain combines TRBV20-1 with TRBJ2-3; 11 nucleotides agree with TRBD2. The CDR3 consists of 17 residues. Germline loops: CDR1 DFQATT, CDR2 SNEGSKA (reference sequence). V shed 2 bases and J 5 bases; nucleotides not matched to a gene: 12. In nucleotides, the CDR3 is TGCAGTGCTAGACGCATAGCGGGGGGGCCGAGAAGAGATACGCAGTATTTT. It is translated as CSARRIAGGPRRDTQYF.

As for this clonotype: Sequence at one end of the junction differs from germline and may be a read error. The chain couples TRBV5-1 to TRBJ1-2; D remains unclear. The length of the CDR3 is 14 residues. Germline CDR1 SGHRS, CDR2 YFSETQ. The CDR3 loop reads CASSLDLANYGYTF. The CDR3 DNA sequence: TGCGCCAGCAGTTTGGATTTAGCTAACTATGGCTACACCTTC. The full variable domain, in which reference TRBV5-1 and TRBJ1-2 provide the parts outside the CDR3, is KAGVTQTPRYLIKTRGQQVTLSCSPISGHRSVSWYQQTPGQGLQFLFEYFSETQRNKGNFPGRFSGRQFSNSRSEMNVSTLELGDSALYLCASSLDLANYGYTFGSGTRLTVV.

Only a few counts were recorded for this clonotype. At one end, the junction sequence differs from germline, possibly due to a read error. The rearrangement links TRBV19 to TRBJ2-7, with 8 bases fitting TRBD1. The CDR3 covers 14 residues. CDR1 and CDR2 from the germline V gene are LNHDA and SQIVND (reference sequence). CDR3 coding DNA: TGTGCCAGTAGTATAAATTACCCGGGACAGGATCAGCACTTC. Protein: CASSINYPGQDQHF.

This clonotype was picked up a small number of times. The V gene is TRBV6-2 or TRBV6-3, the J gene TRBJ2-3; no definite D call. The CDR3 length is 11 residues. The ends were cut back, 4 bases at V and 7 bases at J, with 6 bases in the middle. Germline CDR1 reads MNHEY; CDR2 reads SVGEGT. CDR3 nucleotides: TGTGCCAGCAGTTCCAGGAATACGCAGTATTTT. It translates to CASSSRNTQYF.

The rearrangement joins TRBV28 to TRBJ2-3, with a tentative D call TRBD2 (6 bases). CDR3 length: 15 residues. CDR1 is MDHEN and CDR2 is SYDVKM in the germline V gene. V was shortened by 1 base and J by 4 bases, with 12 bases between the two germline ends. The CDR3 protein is CASSLYGGKSDTQYF. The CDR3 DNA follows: TGTGCCAGCAGTTTATACGGGGGAAAGTCAGATACGCAGTATTTT.

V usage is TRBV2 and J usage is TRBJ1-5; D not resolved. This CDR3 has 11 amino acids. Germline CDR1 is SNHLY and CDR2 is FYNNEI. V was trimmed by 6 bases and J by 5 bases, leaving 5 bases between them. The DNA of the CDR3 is TGTGCCAGCAGGATAGATCAGCCCCAGCATTTT. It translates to CASRIDQPQHF.

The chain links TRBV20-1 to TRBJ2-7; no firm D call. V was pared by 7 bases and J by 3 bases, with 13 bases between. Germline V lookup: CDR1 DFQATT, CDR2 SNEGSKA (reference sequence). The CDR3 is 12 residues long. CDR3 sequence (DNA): TGCAGTGGCCTTGGGTCAATCTACGAGCAGTACTTC. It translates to CSGLGSIYEQYF.

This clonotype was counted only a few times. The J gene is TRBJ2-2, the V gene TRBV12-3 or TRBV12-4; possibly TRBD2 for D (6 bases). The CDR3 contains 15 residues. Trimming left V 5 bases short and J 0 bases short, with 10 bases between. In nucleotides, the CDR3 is TGTGCCAGCAGTCTGTGGGGGGCGAACACCGGGGAGCTGTTTTTT. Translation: CASSLWGANTGELFF.